The sequence of this T cell receptor beta chain was determined in a study of neurological immune-mediated disorders. Study context: Relapsing-remitting forms accounted for most of the roughly 35 multiple sclerosis patients and secondary progressive forms for 3.

This clonotype has at least ten counts. Germline lookup yields CDR1 SGHRS and CDR2 YFSETQ. The CDR3 is made up of 14 amino acids. V lost 0 bases and J lost 3, with 10 bases in between. Each CDR3 protein is one row after TCRdb ran MiXCR on the 5' RACE reads. The table lists tens of thousands of distinct CDR3 sequences, roughly 2.5% of them singletons. The clonotype was recovered from a man aged 50 to 59 with multiple sclerosis. Sequencing used PBMCs. The V and J genes are TRBV5-1 and TRBJ2-7; perhaps TRBD1 as D (6 bases). This chain's CDR3 is CASSLAYRDYEQYF. The CDR3 bases are TGCGCCAGCAGCTTGGCGTACAGGGACTACGAGCAGTACTTC. Looking up the rest from reference TRBV5-1 and TRBJ2-7 gives the full variable domain: KAGVTQTPRYLIKTRGQQVTLSCSPISGHRSVSWYQQTPGQGLQFLFEYFSETQRNKGNFPGRFSGRQFSNSRSEMNVSTLELGDSALYLCASSLAYRDYEQYFGPGTRLTVT.